The 21 T cell receptor beta chains below come from one sample, sequenced in a study of monozygotic twins with inflammatory bowel disease. TCRdb re-called the 5' RACE reads; every CDR3 protein appears as one record, without DNA. The repertoire table contains 310,000 or so distinct CDR3 sequences. The sequencing input was blood. The receptors come from a human donor with ulcerative colitis or Crohn's disease, or a healthy co-twin of an affected twin (not recorded which).

The chain couples TRBV9 to TRBJ2-7; TCRdb names TRBD2, which stays unverified in the absence of DNA. The CDR3 covers 18 residues. Per the germline V gene, CDR1 is SGDLS and CDR2 is YYNGEE. CDR3 loop: CASSEGPPGGTSPYEQYF.

The chain combines TRBV29-1 with TRBJ2-2; TCRdb's assignment of TRBD1 cannot be checked, as there is no DNA. CDR1 is SQVTM, CDR2 ANQGSEA, per germline. The CDR3 has 14 residues. The CDR3 loop is CSVDLTGGNGELFF.

This chain uses TRBV30 with TRBJ2-2; TCRdb gives TRBD1 as the D gene, but with no DNA this cannot be confirmed. Germline values: CDR1 GTSNPN, CDR2 SVGIG (reference sequence). This CDR3 has 15 residues. The CDR3: CAWSLGHGNTGELFF.

V gene TRBV20-1 combines with J gene TRBJ2-2. The CDR3 spans 13 residues. CDR1 and CDR2 from the germline V gene are DFQATT and SNEGSKA (reference sequence). Here the CDR3 reads CSARFADTGELFF.

The chain links TRBV15 to TRBJ1-4; TCRdb names TRBD1, which stays unverified in the absence of DNA. From germline, CDR1 is LNHNV and CDR2 YYDKDF (reference sequence). The CDR3 length is 14 residues. CDR3: CATSRDRGNEKLFF.

The J gene is TRBJ2-2, the V gene TRBV2. Germline CDR1 and CDR2: SNHLY and FYNNEI. The CDR3 sequence is 14 residues long. CDR3 region: CASSSGKNTGELFF.

CDR3 residues: CASSSTGGRNTGELFF. V and J are TRBV7-2 and TRBJ2-2; the D call from TCRdb, TRBD1, cannot be confirmed without DNA. Per the germline V gene, CDR1 is SGHTA and CDR2 is FQGNSA. The CDR3 has 16 amino acids.

This chain links TRBV11-2 with TRBJ1-4; TCRdb's D call, TRBD1, is unchecked because there is no DNA. CDR3 length: 14 amino acids. Germline assignment: CDR1 SGHAT and CDR2 FQNNGV. The CDR3 loop is CASSLDWGEEKLFF. The full variable domain, with the rest looked up from reference TRBV11-2 and TRBJ1-4, is EAGVAQSPRYKIIEKRQSVAFWCNPISGHATLYWYQQILGQGPKLLIQFQNNGVVDDSQLPKDRFSAERLKGVDSTLKIQPAKLEDSAVYLCASSLDWGEEKLFFGSGTQLSVL.

The chain is built from TRBV15 and TRBJ1-2. The CDR3 length is 14 residues. Germline CDR1 LNHNV, CDR2 YYDKDF (reference sequence). The CDR3 sequence: CATSRDRGLDGYTF.

The V gene is TRBV28, the J gene TRBJ2-4. CDR1 is MDHEN and CDR2 is SYDVKM in the germline V gene. The CDR3 has 12 residues. CDR3 loop: CASSGSENIQYF.

This chain joins TRBV6-1 and TRBJ2-3; with no DNA, the TCRdb D assignment of TRBD1 cannot be verified. CDR1 and CDR2 from the germline V gene are MNHNS and SASEGT. The CDR3 contains 14 residues. Here the CDR3 reads CASRNSRGTDTQYF.

J is TRBJ2-2 and V is TRBV20-1; the D call from TCRdb, TRBD2, cannot be confirmed without DNA. The CDR3 length is 14 residues. CDR1 DFQATT and CDR2 SNEGSKA come from the germline V gene (reference sequence). CDR3 amino acids: CSASTGTPGGELFF.

The V gene is TRBV6-2 or TRBV6-3, the J gene TRBJ1-1; without DNA, the TCRdb call of TRBD1 cannot be checked. Germline CDR1 is MNHEY and CDR2 is SVGEGT. This CDR3 is 15 amino acids long. This CDR3 is CASTDRTISKTEAFF.

The gene calls are TRBV12-3 or TRBV12-4 and TRBJ2-5; there is no DNA to check the TCRdb D call of TRBD1. CDR3 length: 13 residues. The CDR3 is CASSPDPDRAQYF.

The V call is TRBV7-9, the J call TRBJ2-2; TCRdb's D call, TRBD2, is unchecked because there is no DNA. The length of the CDR3 is 14 residues. Germline loops: CDR1 SEHNR, CDR2 FQNEAQ (reference sequence). The CDR3 reads CASSPAAGTGELFF.

The chain links TRBV18 to TRBJ2-2. The CDR3 contains 16 residues. Per germline, CDR1 KGHSH and CDR2 LQKENI. CDR3 amino acids: CASSPPGFTNTGELFF. The whole variable domain, remainder taken from reference TRBV18 and TRBJ2-2, is NAGVMQNPRHLVRRRGQEARLRCSPMKGHSHVYWYRQLPEEGLKFMVYLQKENIIDESGMPKERFSAEFPKEGPSILRIQQVVRGDSAAYFCASSPPGFTNTGELFFGEGSRLTVL.

The genes are TRBV20-1 and TRBJ2-5; TCRdb returns TRBD1, unconfirmable since there is no DNA. The CDR3 contains 17 residues. Germline-derived CDR1 and CDR2 are DFQATT and SNEGSKA (reference sequence). CDR3 protein: CSARLPWRADTQETQYF.

The chain employs TRBV5-1 and TRBJ2-7; with no DNA, the TCRdb D assignment of TRBD1 cannot be verified. The CDR3 totals 16 residues. The germline V gene has CDR1 SGHRS and CDR2 YFSETQ. The CDR3 sequence: CASSLTQAPNSYEQYF.

This chain links TRBV29-1 with TRBJ2-1; TCRdb indicates TRBD1, and absent DNA this call remains unverified. The CDR3 is 17 residues long. Germline assignment: CDR1 SQVTM and CDR2 ANQGSEA. CDR3 residues: CSVELSLTGRVYNEQFF.

The chain recombines TRBV28 with TRBJ1-6. The CDR3 is 15 amino acids. Germline V gene sequence: CDR1 MDHEN, CDR2 SYDVKM. The CDR3 sequence is CASSLGRSYNSPLHF.

The chain is built from TRBV5-1 and TRBJ2-1; the TCRdb D gene call, TRBD2, has no DNA to confirm it. CDR1 and CDR2 (germline): SGHRS, YFSETQ. The CDR3 is 16 residues long. CDR3 sequence: CASSSTRSGGNDEQFF. Based on the CDR3 plus reference TRBV5-1 and TRBJ2-1, the full variable domain is KAGVTQTPRYLIKTRGQQVTLSCSPISGHRSVSWYQQTPGQGLQFLFEYFSETQRNKGNFPGRFSGRQFSNSRSEMNVSTLELGDSALYLCASSSTRSGGNDEQFFGPGTRLTVL.